The clone carrying this TCR beta chain has ten or more counts. The antigen is undetermined. The germline V gene encodes CDR1 MNHNY and CDR2 SVGAGI (reference sequence). This CDR3 has 11 amino acids. V was clipped by 10 bases and J by 1 base, with 8 bases between them. Researchers used 5'RACE with constant-segment primers to make TCR alpha and TCR beta cDNA libraries that carry sample barcodes and UMIs. Each CDR3 protein gets one entry after TCRdb re-called the 5' RACE reads with MiXCR. The sample includes a few hundred thousand distinct CDR3 sequences, about 20% seen only once; the top ten take under 25%. This entry comes from a study of T-cell memory formation after mild COVID-19. Study-level information: The TCR clusters were mostly specific to one donor.

Study conclusions and caveats: A balance of CD4 and CD8 characterized clones contracting day 15 to 85, whereas later expanders leaned CD4+. Pre-infection memory already had some responding clones, implying cross-reactive memory joined.

This chain uses TRBV6-6 with TRBJ2-7; D is perhaps TRBD1 (6 bases). The sequence came from a man younger than 35 who had mild COVID-19 (a few samples of this study predate the infection). Cell type and time point are not known. Sequenced input: PBMCs or a T cell subset sorted from them (not recorded which). CDR3 coding DNA: TGTGCCAAACAGGGTTCCTACGAGCAGTACTTC. This translates into CAKQGSYEQYF.